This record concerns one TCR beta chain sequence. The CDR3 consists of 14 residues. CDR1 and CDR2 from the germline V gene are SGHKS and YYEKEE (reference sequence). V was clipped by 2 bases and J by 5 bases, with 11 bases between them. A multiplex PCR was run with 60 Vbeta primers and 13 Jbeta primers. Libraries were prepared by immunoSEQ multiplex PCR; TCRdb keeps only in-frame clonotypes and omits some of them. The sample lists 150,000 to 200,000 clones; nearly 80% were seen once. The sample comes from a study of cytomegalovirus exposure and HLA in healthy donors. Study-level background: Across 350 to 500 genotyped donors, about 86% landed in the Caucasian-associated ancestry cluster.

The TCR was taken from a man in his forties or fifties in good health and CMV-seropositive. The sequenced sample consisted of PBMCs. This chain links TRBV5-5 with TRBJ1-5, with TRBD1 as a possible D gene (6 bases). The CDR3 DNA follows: TGTGCCAGCAGCTTAAGACAGGTTGATCAGCCCCAGCATTTT. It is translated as CASSLRQVDQPQHF. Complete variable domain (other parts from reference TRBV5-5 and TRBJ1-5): DAGVTQSPTHLIKTRGQQVTLRCSPISGHKSVSWYQQVLGQGPQFIFQYYEKEERGRGNFPDRFSARQFPNYSSELNVNALLLGDSALYLCASSLRQVDQPQHFGDGTRLSIL.